This T cell receptor (beta chain) was obtained from a study of post-analysis software for immune sequencing data (dated by TCRdb to between 2014 and 2016). As for the study more broadly: Disease courses on record covered relapsing-remitting, secondary progressive and progressive-relapsing multiple sclerosis, though some patients had no subtype annotation. A subset of samples was prepared in parallel using single-end sample barcoding, then pooled and co-amplified after Illumina adapter ligation. Patient repertoires were compared against about twelve previously published healthy control repertoires from donors aged about 6 to 28 years. What the study reported, not specific to this receptor: Compared with controls, multiple sclerosis patients had significantly lower normalized Chao1 diversity, a finding suggesting substantial peripheral T-cell clonal expansion. Strong co-clustering of samples prepared in the same batch was shown by direct clustering with F measure, prompting a batch-effect correction. The control group was slightly older than the multiple sclerosis patient group.

To demonstrate the VDJtools post-analysis software, TCR beta repertoires were profiled from the peripheral blood of about 13 young patients with multiple sclerosis. Multiple sclerosis patients were children and adolescents aged about 6 to 17 years. The method was PCR. Sequencer: Illumina HiSeq 2500. To reduce PCR and sequencing biases, unique molecular identifiers were incorporated into the TCR beta cDNA libraries. Every 1 to 10 million input T cells yielded approximately 500,000 cDNA molecules, meaning each molecule approximated one T cell. Patient libraries were prepared and sequenced with the same protocol used for the earlier healthy control dataset. Samples belonging to the same batch were prepared together, multiplexed and sequenced on a shared HiSeq lane. Regarding the original processing steps: MIGEC was used to process the raw barcoded reads, and molecular identifier groups with only a single read were discarded before consensus assembly and CDR3 extraction. VDJtools was used for post-analysis of the clonotype tables, with diversity normalized by down-sampling every dataset to the smallest sample size. In repertoire overlap clustering, CDR3 amino acid sequences, but not nucleotide sequences, were matched to correct batch-related cross-sample contamination. TCRdb passed the public sequencing reads through fastp at Q25 and MiXCR, retaining productive beta sequences. Rows merge per CDR3 protein into single entries with the most common DNA and genes. These V and J calls originate from TCRdb's pipeline instead of the authors' own analysis. This sample gives fewer than 850,000 distinct CDR3 sequences in total; about 32% of them show up just once. The top ten constitute under 0.7% of the sample.

Remarks on this clonotype: Its cognate antigen has yet to be identified. No qualities accompany the bases; no much larger clone lies one base away.

Sequenced input: blood. The receptor was isolated from a girl under 18 with multiple sclerosis.

The DNA sequence follows: TGCGCCAGCAGCATGGGACAGCTGAACACTGAAGCTTTCTTT. Translation gives CASSMGQLNTEAFF. The chain is made from TRBV5-1 and TRBJ1-1; 7 middle bases align to TRBD1. The CDR3 contains 14 residues, cysteine and phenylalanine counted. Only CDR3 DNA remains: 42 bases, in frame from the first base. CDR1 and CDR2, looked up from the germline V gene, are SGHRS and YFSETQ. Trimming accounts for 4 bases at V and 0 bases at J, while the number of junction bases matched to no gene is 3.